One and the same sample provided the 9 T cell receptor beta chains below, sequenced in a study of blood T cells in healthy people across ages. A sample-barcoded 5' primer and a J-beta primer mix were used in a second PCR of about 6 to 11 cycles. TCRdb re-called the 5' RACE reads through MiXCR, storing one row per CDR3 protein. The top ten clones hold around 23% of a sample with around 1,900,000 distinct CDR3 sequences, approximately 39% of them seen once. Sequencing was carried out using blood. The origin of the receptors is a human donor in good health.

This chain joins TRBV5-6 and TRBJ1-2; TRBD1 is a possible D gene (5 bases). CDR3 size: 16 residues. V lost 1 base, J lost 4 bases, and 17 bases lay in between. CDR1 is SGHDT and CDR2 is YYEEEE in the germline V gene. The CDR3: CASSLLSTVVIYGYTF. In DNA, the CDR3 is TGTGCCAGCAGCTTGTTATCGACAGTTGTTATCTATGGCTACACCTTC.

The chain joins TRBV7-9 to TRBJ2-1; no clear D. Germline CDR1 SEHNR, CDR2 FQNEAQ (reference sequence). The CDR3 totals 18 residues. Trimming pared 0 bases from V and 2 bases from J, leaving 17 bases between. Here the CDR3 DNA reads TGTGCCAGCAGCTTAGCGGGCTTGTCGACTGGAGCCTACAATGAGCAGTTCTTC. This codes for CASSLAGLSTGAYNEQFF.

The rearrangement joins TRBV27 to TRBJ2-4; D may be TRBD2 (7 bases). Judging by the DNA end, TRBJ2-7 fits better; the J call may be wrong. The CDR3 length is 14 residues. Germline V gene sequence: CDR1 MNHEY, CDR2 SMNVEV (reference sequence). The chain's CDR3 is CASSLGGALFEQYF. In nucleotides, the CDR3 is TGTGCCAGCAGTTTAGGGGGGGCGTTATTCGAGCAGTACTTC.

DNA for the CDR3: TGCGCCAGCAGCCAAGCCAGACCCACTGAAGCTTTCTTT. Protein product: CASSQARPTEAFF. The V gene is TRBV4-1, the J gene TRBJ1-1; D gene uncertain. Germline values: CDR1 MGHRA, CDR2 YSYEKL. The V gene lost 1 base and the J gene lost 4 bases, with 7 bases spanning the gap. The CDR3 totals 13 residues.

V gene TRBV20-1 combines with J gene TRBJ2-4; D unresolved. The DNA end lines up better with TRBJ2-5; the J call may be wrong. The germline V gene has CDR1 DFQATT and CDR2 SNEGSKA (reference sequence). The CDR3 has 12 residues. The CDR3 loop reads CSARDALETQYF. The CDR3 DNA follows: TGCAGTGCTAGAGATGCCTTAGAGACCCAGTACTTC.

This rearrangement joins TRBV6-6 to TRBJ1-2, with D hard to call. CDR1 and CDR2 (germline): MNHNY, SVGAGI (reference sequence). V shed 2 bases and J shed 6 bases, with 7 bases lying between them. This CDR3 has 12 amino acids. CDR3 DNA: TGTGCCAGCAGTTACGCGCAGGATGGCTACACCTTC. It specifies CASSYAQDGYTF.

The chain uses TRBV24-1 and TRBJ1-5, with 8 bases identical to TRBD1. Germline values: CDR1 KGHDR, CDR2 SFDVKD. V was pared by 9 bases and J by 1 base, with 7 bases of the junction left unmatched. The CDR3 totals 15 residues. The CDR3 nucleotides are TGTGCCACCCAGTCGGACAGGGCGAGCAATCAGCCCCAGCATTTT. It is translated as CATQSDRASNQPQHF.

This clonotype was recorded once. One end of the junction is discordant with germline, which a read error may explain. CDR3 DNA: TGTGCCACCAGTGATTCAACCGGGCCGACCACAGGTACGCAGTATTTT. This codes for CATSDSTGPTTGTQYF. The genes are TRBV24-1 and TRBJ2-3, with a weak D call TRBD1 (5 bases). The CDR3 spans 16 residues. The germline CDR1 and CDR2 sequences are KGHDR and SFDVKD.

This clonotype was counted a few times. The rearrangement uses TRBV7-2 and TRBJ1-2, with 7 bases fitting TRBD1. This CDR3 comprises 14 residues. The junction had 6 bases not matched to a gene; V was cut back by 5 bases and J by 3 bases. Germline values: CDR1 SGHTA, CDR2 FQGNSA. The CDR3 region has the DNA TGTGCCAGCAGCCCGCAAGACAGGGACTATGGCTACACCTTC. It specifies CASSPQDRDYGYTF.